One T cell receptor beta chain is described in this entry. Original handling: Amplification of reference gene primers was used by the study to estimate nucleated cell counts. Clones were sequenced by immunoSEQ multiplex PCR, and TCRdb holds only the in-frame ones, with some missing. V, J and clone size were drawn from that table, and D and trimming were deduced from the DNA. This repertoire shows around 270,000 clones, 75% to 90% found once; its top ten account for 3.5% to 5.5%. This sample was included in a study of blood T cell repertoires in COVID-19. Study in general: Researchers got acute and convalescent COVID-19 samples from the United States, Italy and Spain.

Ages ranged from roughly 18 to 100 years, with residence in about two dozen US areas. Participants were placed into cohorts based on the clinical history they reported. The sequence was obtained from a woman in her 30s who had recovered from COVID-19. Sequenced: PBMCs or T cells enriched from blood (not recorded which).

The CDR3 region is CASSLGAQGGYTF. The CDR3 DNA sequence: TGTGCCAGCAGTTTGGGGGCCCAAGGGGGCTACACCTTC. V is TRBV28 and J is TRBJ1-2; a weak D match, TRBD1 (6 bases). Germline loops: CDR1 MDHEN, CDR2 SYDVKM. There are 13 residues in the CDR3. V lost 3 bases and J lost 8, with 13 bases in between.